A selection of T cell receptor beta chains follows, all from one sample in a study of spatial heterogeneity in lung cancer. TCRdb recomputed calls from the 5' RACE reads with MiXCR, one row per CDR3 protein. The repertoire holds 35,000 or so distinct CDR3 sequences, around 5.2% seen once, with about 28% in the top ten. Sequencing was performed on PBMCs, taken at surgery. Receptors originate from a female donor with early-stage non-small cell lung cancer. Each CDR3 is given without its conserved first and last residue. The D gene is left open where the match is weak. Not all rows give a size; the values are once, few, many and, for expanded clones, a class.

J	size	V	D	CDR3
TRBJ2-1	many	TRBV29-1	.	SVARGDNEQF
TRBJ2-3	many	TRBV2	TRBD2	ASSQGLAGSTDTQY
TRBJ2-1	few	TRBV4-3	.	ASSQVLLGYNEQF
TRBJ1-5	many	TRBV28	TRBD1	ASSRGQSPGAQH
TRBJ2-7	many	TRBV20-1	TRBD1	SARDPGQGSYEQY
TRBJ2-3	few	TRBV4-1	.	ASSQQEADTQY
TRBJ2-5	many	TRBV20-1	.	SARDLGLRQETQY
TRBJ2-1	many	TRBV6-2/TRBV6-3	.	ASSYHTGTNPYNEQF
TRBJ1-2	many	TRBV20-1	TRBD1	SAQRLDRIDYGYT
TRBJ2-5	many	TRBV6-5	TRBD1	ASSRQGVPQETQY
TRBJ1-2	many	TRBV12-3/TRBV12-4	.	ASSFTPTYGYT
TRBJ2-3	many	TRBV24-1	TRBD2	ATSSAGPRHTQY
TRBJ1-5	.	TRBV18	.	ASSPPSRRDQPQH
TRBJ2-1	many	TRBV7-2	.	ASSPLPYNEQF
TRBJ2-1	many	TRBV6-2/TRBV6-3	.	ASSYSTNYNEQF
TRBJ1-6	.	TRBV20-1	TRBD1	SALDREKSPLH
TRBJ2-1	.	TRBV4-3	.	ASSQEALELHNEQF
TRBJ2-3	many	TRBV6-2/TRBV6-3	TRBD1	ASSPRDRNLGAQY
TRBJ2-7	few	TRBV28	TRBD2	ATKHPTSDVYEQY
TRBJ2-5	many	TRBV29-1	TRBD1	SVVRTGGETQY
TRBJ1-5	many	TRBV2	.	ASGIRGRGQPQH
TRBJ1-2	many	TRBV4-3	TRBD1	ASSRIQGERGYT
TRBJ2-5	few	TRBV30	TRBD1	AWDRGQRETQY
TRBJ2-2	.	TRBV20-1	.	SASGGTLNTGELF
TRBJ1-1	many	TRBV10-3	TRBD1	AISEWDRGGMNTEAF
TRBJ2-3	many	TRBV20-1	TRBD2	SASKASGSTDTQY
TRBJ2-7	many	TRBV7-8	.	ASSSERGPGEQY